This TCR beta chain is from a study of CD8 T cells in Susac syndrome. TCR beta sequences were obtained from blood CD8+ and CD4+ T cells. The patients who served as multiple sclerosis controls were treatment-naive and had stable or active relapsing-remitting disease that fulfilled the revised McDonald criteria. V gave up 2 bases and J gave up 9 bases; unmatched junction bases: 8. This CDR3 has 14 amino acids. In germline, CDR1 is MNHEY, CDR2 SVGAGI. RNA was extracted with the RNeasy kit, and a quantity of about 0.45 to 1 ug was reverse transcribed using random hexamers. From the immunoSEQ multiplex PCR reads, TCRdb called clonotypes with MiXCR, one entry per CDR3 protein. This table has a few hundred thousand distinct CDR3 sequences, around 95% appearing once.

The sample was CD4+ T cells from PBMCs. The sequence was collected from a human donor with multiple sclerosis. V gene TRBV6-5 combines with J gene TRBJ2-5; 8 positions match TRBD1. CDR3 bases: TGTGCCAGCAGTTACAAAACAGGGGGAAGGGCCCAGTACTTC. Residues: CASSYKTGGRAQYF.